A single sample gave rise to the 31 T cell receptor beta chains below, sequenced in a study of cytomegalovirus exposure and HLA in healthy donors. Both 60 Vbeta primers and 13 Jbeta primers went into the PCR. This table comes from immunoSEQ multiplex PCR, and its TCRdb copy is limited to in-frame clones, with some not included. There are 250,000 or so clones in the sample; approximately 80% occur only once, and around 8.3% lies in the top ten. Specimen: PBMCs. These receptors originate from a woman aged 55-75 years in good health and CMV-seropositive.

The chain joins TRBV14 to TRBJ1-2; D possibly corresponds to TRBD1 (5 bases). This CDR3 is 13 amino acids long. V was clipped by 4 bases and J by 8 bases, with 14 bases between them. CDR1 and CDR2 (germline): SGHDN, FVKESK. The CDR3 here is CASSPRTGGGYTF. The CDR3 DNA is TGTGCCAGCAGCCCCAGGACCGGGGGGGGCTACACCTTC.

The J gene is TRBJ2-5, the V gene TRBV4-1; D not certain. V lost 2 bases, J lost 6 bases, and 7 bases lay in between. There are 12 residues in the CDR3. Per germline, CDR1 MGHRA and CDR2 YSYEKL. The CDR3 is CASSQNSQTQYF. Here the CDR3 DNA reads TGCGCCAGCAGCCAAAACTCGCAGACCCAGTACTTC.

J is TRBJ1-5 and V is TRBV27; D remains ambiguous. The V end was cut by 9 bases, the J end by 9 bases, with 27 bases between. CDR1 MNHEY and CDR2 SMNVEV come from the germline V gene (reference sequence). The CDR3 consists of 16 residues. DNA of the CDR3: TGTGCCAGTCGATCCGGCGGTGCGTGGAGGAATGGGCCCCAGCATTTT. As protein: CASRSGGAWRNGPQHF.

The chain combines TRBV5-6 with TRBJ2-3; TRBD1 matches at 7 bases. This CDR3 has 15 residues. Unmatched junction bases numbered 5, after V lost 3 bases and J lost 1 base. Germline CDR1 SGHDT, CDR2 YYEEEE. Written as DNA, the CDR3 is TGTGCCAGCAGCTACGGAGGACAGGGCACAGATACGCAGTATTTT. The encoded protein is CASSYGGQGTDTQYF.

This rearrangement joins TRBV19 to TRBJ2-3; tentative D call: TRBD2 (5 bases). Trimming pared 1 base from V and 0 bases from J, leaving 8 bases between. Looked up from germline, CDR1 is LNHDA and CDR2 is SQIVND (reference sequence). The CDR3 length is 15 residues. The CDR3 sequence: CASSIGRGSTDTQYF. CDR3 nucleotide sequence: TGTGCCAGTAGTATAGGACGGGGAAGCACAGATACGCAGTATTTT.

The V gene is TRBV13, the J gene TRBJ2-2, with D maybe TRBD2 (6 bases). CDR1 is PRHDT, CDR2 FYEKMQ, per germline (reference sequence). The V gene lost 8 bases and the J gene lost 4 bases, with 17 bases spanning the gap. This CDR3 has 15 residues. The CDR3 DNA follows: TGTGCCAGCGTCAACGTCGGGAGTGGCACCGGGGAGCTGTTTTTT. Its translation: CASVNVGSGTGELFF.

This clone has only one observation. This chain connects TRBV25-1 to TRBJ1-2; weak D call: TRBD1 (5 bases). V was trimmed by 1 base and J by 2 bases, leaving 8 bases between them. Germline V CDR1 and CDR2: MGHDK, SYGVNS. The CDR3 runs to 14 residues. CDR3 sequence: CASSEWGSNYGYTF. For the CDR3, the DNA is TGTGCCAGCAGTGAATGGGGCAGCAACTATGGCTACACCTTC.

This chain uses TRBV28 with TRBJ2-2, with 7 nucleotides matching TRBD2. Trimming took 5 bases from V and 1 from J; bases not matched to a gene: 10. The CDR3 spans 17 residues. Germline V lookup: CDR1 MDHEN, CDR2 SYDVKM. The CDR3 region is CASSDPRGVENTGELFF. The CDR3, as DNA: TGTGCCAGCAGTGATCCACGGGGGGTTGAGAACACCGGGGAGCTGTTTTTT.

This chain connects TRBV10-3 to TRBJ1-1, with a possible D match to TRBD1 (5 bases). Looked up from germline, CDR1 is ENHRY and CDR2 is SYGVKD. V was shortened by 3 bases and J by 3 bases, with 11 bases between the two germline ends. The length of the CDR3 is 14 residues. The CDR3 DNA reads as TGTGCCATCAGTGAAGGGGCGGTACACACTGAAGCTTTCTTT. This gives the protein CAISEGAVHTEAFF.

This clone has just a few counts. The rearrangement joins TRBV5-4 to TRBJ2-7, with 7 bases matching TRBD2. Germline V gives CDR1 SGHNT, CDR2 YYREEE (reference sequence). The CDR3 is made up of 15 amino acids. After removal of 2 bases from V and 7 bases from J, the junction contained 12 bases not matched to a gene. The CDR3 bases are TGTGCCAGCAGCTTAGGGCTAGCGGACCCTCGGGAGCAGTACTTC. Encoded protein: CASSLGLADPREQYF.

The chain employs TRBV5-1 and TRBJ2-2, with 8 bases matching TRBD1. The germline CDR1 and CDR2 sequences are SGHRS and YFSETQ. The CDR3 runs to 16 residues. The V gene end was trimmed by 0 bases and the J gene end by 5 bases; junction bases not matched to a gene: 6. Here the CDR3 reads CASSLDDYRGTGELFF. CDR3 in DNA: TGCGCCAGCAGCTTGGATGATTACAGGGGGACCGGGGAGCTGTTTTTT.

This clone appeared a single time. This sequence joins TRBV28 and TRBJ1-5; tentatively, D is TRBD1 (6 bases). Trimming took off 6 bases at V and 3 bases at J, with 12 bases between the two ends. The V gene's germline CDR1 is MDHEN and CDR2 SYDVKM. This CDR3 is built from 14 residues. The CDR3 nucleotides read TGTGCCAGCAGAGTAGGACAGTACAATCAGCCCCAGCATTTT. This sequence encodes CASRVGQYNQPQHF.

This clone was picked up a small number of times. The chain joins TRBV5-1 to TRBJ1-1, with TRBD1 matching 9 bases. Germline V gene sequence: CDR1 SGHRS, CDR2 YFSETQ. This CDR3 is 13 amino acids long. J was trimmed by 6 bases and V by 4 bases; bases with no gene match: 4. CDR3 loop: CASSPRDRAEAFF. The CDR3 region has the DNA TGCGCCAGCAGCCCCCGGGACAGGGCTGAAGCTTTCTTT.

The chain recombines TRBV7-9 with TRBJ2-2, with 9 bases aligning to TRBD1. V was pared by 0 bases and J by 6 bases, with 2 bases of the junction left unmatched. The length of the CDR3 is 15 residues. The germline V gene encodes CDR1 SEHNR and CDR2 FQNEAQ (reference sequence). The CDR3 DNA is TGTGCCAGCAGCTTAGCACAGGGGGCTTCCGGGGAGCTGTTTTTT. Translated: CASSLAQGASGELFF.

This chain uses TRBV9 with TRBJ2-2; the D gene is possibly TRBD2 (6 bases). V lost 0 bases to trimming and J lost 7 bases, with 13 bases between them. Germline values: CDR1 SGDLS, CDR2 YYNGEE. CDR3 size: 15 residues. CDR3 bases: TGTGCCAGCAGCGTAGACGAGGGAGGAGTCGGGGAGCTGTTTTTT. Translation gives CASSVDEGGVGELFF.

The V call is TRBV28, the J call TRBJ1-3; 8 nucleotides match TRBD2. The J call may not be correct, given that the DNA end is closer to TRBJ2-2. CDR1 and CDR2 (germline): MDHEN, SYDVKM. The CDR3 totals 16 residues. The CDR3 bases are TGTGCCAGCAGTCGTAGGCTAGCGGGTACCACCGGGGAGCTGTTTTTT. As protein: CASSRRLAGTTGELFF.

The chain has TRBV6-7 and TRBJ1-5; TRBD1 might be the D (5 bases). TRBV6-7 is marked as an open reading frame, function uncertain. CDR3 size: 19 residues. With 3 bases removed from V and 0 bases from J, the gap between germline ends came to 21 bases. Here the CDR3 DNA reads TGTGCCAGCAGTTATCAGGAATCTTACAGGTACCATAGCAATCAGCCCCAGCATTTT. Encoded protein: CASSYQESYRYHSNQPQHF.

The rearrangement links TRBV7-7 to TRBJ2-1; 7 positions agree with TRBD2. With 3 bases clipped from V and 8 bases from J, the junction kept 7 bases outside the gene matches. The germline V gene has CDR1 SSHAT and CDR2 FNYEAQ (reference sequence). CDR3 length: 14 amino acids. For the CDR3, the DNA is TGTGCCAGCAGCTTGCTAACTAGCGACGATGAGCAGTTCTTC. Protein sequence: CASSLLTSDDEQFF.

V is TRBV15 and J is TRBJ2-2, with TRBD2 identical over 14 bases. Germline CDR1 reads LNHNV; CDR2 reads YYDKDF (reference sequence). Unmatched junction bases numbered 2, after V lost 3 bases and J lost 5 bases. This CDR3 comprises 16 residues. In DNA form, the CDR3 reads TGTGCCACCAGCAGGGGACTAGCGGGAGAAACCGGGGAGCTGTTTTTT. This gives the protein CATSRGLAGETGELFF.

Note on this clone: Other nucleotide sequences in the sample specify the same CDR3. The rearrangement uses TRBV6-1 and TRBJ2-7; D possibly corresponds to TRBD2 (6 bases). This CDR3 region has 14 residues. Germline values: CDR1 MNHNS, CDR2 SASEGT. The germline V and J ends were trimmed by 6 bases and 4 bases, with 16 bases remaining between them. This CDR3 reads CASRRGRGSYEQYF. CDR3 sequence (DNA): TGTGCCAGCAGGCGGGGCCGGGGGTCATACGAGCAGTACTTC.

This chain connects TRBV6-6 to TRBJ1-1; D perhaps matches TRBD1 (5 bases). Trimming removed 2 bases at V and 10 bases at J, with 8 bases between. The germline V gene encodes CDR1 MNHNY and CDR2 SVGAGI (reference sequence). The CDR3 runs 11 residues. CDR3 loop: CASSYGRGAFF. The CDR3 region has the DNA TGTGCCAGCAGTTACGGAAGGGGAGCTTTCTTT.

The gene calls are TRBV11-1 and TRBJ2-1; 9 nucleotides agree with TRBD1. The CDR3 totals 15 residues. J gave up 1 base and V 5 bases, and 3 bases lay outside the gene matches. Germline V gene data show CDR1 as SGHAT and CDR2 as FQDESV (reference sequence). In DNA form, the CDR3 reads TGTGCCAGCAGCAAGGGACAGGGATCCTACAATGAGCAGTTCTTC. Translated: CASSKGQGSYNEQFF.

Points on this clone: At one boundary the junction diverges from the germline segment, which might be a read error. V is TRBV7-7 and J is TRBJ2-5; 9 bases line up with TRBD2. CDR3 length: 16 residues. Per the germline V gene, CDR1 is SSHAT and CDR2 is FNYEAQ (reference sequence). The CDR3 sequence: CASSLGTRTSAETQYF. The CDR3 DNA reads as TGTGCTAGCAGCTTGGGGACCCGGACTAGCGCAGAGACCCAGTACTTC.

The chain is built from TRBV28 and TRBJ2-7; 12 bases line up with TRBD2. Unmatched junction bases numbered 4, after V lost 6 bases and J lost 4 bases. The CDR3 totals 14 residues. Germline values: CDR1 MDHEN, CDR2 SYDVKM. The CDR3 DNA sequence: TGTGCCAGCAGCGGACTAGCGGGACCATACGAGCAGTACTTC. It encodes CASSGLAGPYEQYF.

The chain carries TRBV18 and TRBJ2-5; the D is unclear. Germline assignment: CDR1 KGHSH and CDR2 LQKENI. V shed 5 bases and J shed 0 bases, with 4 bases lying between them. CDR3 length equals 12 residues. The DNA for the CDR3 is TGTGCCAGCTCATCGTACCAAGAGACCCAGTACTTC. It is translated as CASSSYQETQYF.

J is TRBJ2-5 and V is TRBV7-8; 9 nucleotides agree with TRBD1. The CDR3 spans 15 residues. The germline gives CDR1 SGHVS, CDR2 FQNEAQ. Trimming removed 5 bases from V and 2 bases from J; junction bases left unmatched: 6. Here the CDR3 reads CASSRLTGGQETQYF. DNA of the CDR3: TGTGCCAGCAGCCGGCTGACAGGGGGGCAAGAGACCCAGTACTTC. The entire variable domain, with the rest obtained from reference TRBV7-8 and TRBJ2-5, is as follows: GAGVSQSPRYKVAKRGQDVALRCDPISGHVSLFWYQQALGQGPEFLTYFQNEAQLDKSGLPSDRFFAERPEGSVSTLKIQRTQQEDSAVYLCASSRLTGGQETQYFGPGTRLLVL.

V gene TRBV7-9 combines with J gene TRBJ1-4, with 7 bases matching TRBD1. CDR1 and CDR2 from the germline V gene are SEHNR and FQNEAQ (reference sequence). V was pared by 5 bases and J by 6 bases, with 3 bases of the junction left unmatched. This CDR3 region has 13 residues. CDR3 in amino acids: CASSRDSHEKLFF. In DNA form, the CDR3 reads TGTGCCAGCAGCCGGGACAGCCATGAAAAACTGTTTTTT. Variable domain in full (rest from reference TRBV7-9 and TRBJ1-4): DTGVSQNPRHKITKRGQNVTFRCDPISEHNRLYWYRQTLGQGPEFLTYFQNEAQLEKSRLLSDRFSAERPKGSFSTLEIQRTEQGDSAMYLCASSRDSHEKLFFGSGTQLSVL.

The V and J genes are TRBV28 and TRBJ2-1; D unresolved. Trimming cost V 2 bases and J 5 bases, with 7 bases left between them. This CDR3 contains 13 residues. Germline CDR1 is MDHEN and CDR2 is SYDVKM. The CDR3 nucleotides read TGTGCCAGCAGTTTAGGGCGACACAATGAGCAGTTCTTC. Protein product: CASSLGRHNEQFF.

This clone has more than one count but fewer than ten. This rearrangement joins TRBV6-5 to TRBJ2-3; maybe TRBD2 (5 bases). Germline V gene data show CDR1 as MNHEY and CDR2 as SVGAGI. V lost 6 bases, J lost 4 bases, and 11 bases lay in between. This CDR3 has 13 residues. The CDR3 DNA is TGTGCCAGCAGGCACACTAGGGCAGATACGCAGTATTTT. This encodes CASRHTRADTQYF.

The rearrangement links TRBV6-1 to TRBJ2-7; possible D gene TRBD2, 6 bases. Germline V lookup: CDR1 MNHNS, CDR2 SASEGT. V was trimmed by 6 bases and J by 0 bases, leaving 12 bases between them. CDR3 length equals 14 residues. The CDR3 coding sequence is TGTGCCAGCAGGACTAGTCTAAGCTCCTACGAGCAGTACTTC. It encodes CASRTSLSSYEQYF.

This chain joins TRBV2 and TRBJ2-7; 9 positions match TRBD2. CDR1 is SNHLY, CDR2 FYNNEI, per germline. The junction had 5 bases not matched to a gene; V was cut back by 6 bases and J by 2 bases. The CDR3 has 14 amino acids. The CDR3, as DNA: TGTGCCAGCAGGGGACTAGCCGCAGCCTACGAGCAGTACTTC. Translated, it gives CASRGLAAAYEQYF.